The entry below gives a single T cell receptor beta chain sequence along with its context. Its antigen is not identified. Germline CDR1 is GTSNPN and CDR2 is SVGIG (reference sequence). This CDR3 has 11 residues. The ends were cut back, 3 bases at V and 5 bases at J, with 7 bases in the middle. The sample's treatment: oral pan-JAK inhibitor, 5-10 mg twice daily. It was cDNA, reverse transcribed from extracted RNA, that served as the sequencing template. Assay used: immunoSEQ multiplex PCR; TCRdb lists only in-frame clones, some missing. The sample lists 150,000 or so clones; about 71% were seen once. The sample comes from a study of CD8+ T cells in alopecia areata. On the study more broadly: Percent affected scalp area, the SALT score, rated treated patients' severity.

General study findings and limits: Expanded CD8+ clones among the top 100, and scalp clonality, were significantly decreased by tofacitinib. Higher clonality was seen in lesional scalp than in normal scalp, especially in alopecia totalis/universalis.

The sequencing here drew on CD4+ T cells sorted from blood, taken at week 4, from a patient treated with tofacitinib. The gene calls are TRBV30 and TRBJ1-1, with D unresolved. This receptor was identified in a human donor with alopecia areata. CDR3 loop: CAWSQWTEAFF. Here the CDR3 DNA reads TGTGCCTGGAGCCAATGGACTGAAGCTTTCTTT.